This passage covers 9 T cell receptor beta chains from one sample sequenced in a study of CD8+ T cells in alopecia areata. Once RNA had been extracted, it was reverse transcribed into cDNA to act as the sequencing template. TCRdb keeps only in-frame clones here, not all; method: immunoSEQ multiplex PCR. The profile shows some 210,000 clones, 50% to 70% of them singletons. The material sequenced was CD4+ T cells sorted from blood, taken at week 0. Receptors were obtained from a human donor with alopecia areata.

This sequence joins TRBV5-1 and TRBJ1-1; no clear D gene. The CDR3 extends over 12 amino acids. Between the trimmed V and J ends, which lost 1 base and 7 bases, there was a span of 8 bases. Germline CDR1 and CDR2: SGHRS and YFSETQ. CDR3 in DNA: TGCGCCAGCAGCTTGTCGGAAGGTGAAGCTTTCTTT. Translated, it gives CASSLSEGEAFF.

Turning to this clone: The same CDR3 also results from other DNA sequences found in this sample. The gene calls are TRBV5-1 and TRBJ2-7; D is ambiguous. This CDR3 comprises 11 residues. Trimming removed 0 bases at V and 5 bases at J, with 3 bases between. Germline V CDR1 and CDR2: SGHRS, YFSETQ. The CDR3 DNA follows: TGCGCCAGCAGCTTGGACCACGAGCAGTACTTC. This gives the protein CASSLDHEQYF.

This clone was detected once. The chain joins TRBV7-2 to TRBJ2-3; TRBD2 agrees at 11 bases. CDR1 and CDR2 from the germline V gene are SGHTA and FQGNSA. This CDR3 spans 16 amino acids. The trim removed 5 bases at V and 6 bases at J, leaving 10 bases unmatched. The CDR3 region has the DNA TGTGCCAGCAGCCCGGGGACTAGCGGAGGGTCCGATACGCAGTATTTT. Protein product: CASSPGTSGGSDTQYF. The full variable domain, with the rest looked up from reference TRBV7-2 and TRBJ2-3, is GAGVSQSPSNKVTEKGKDVELRCDPISGHTALYWYRQSLGQGLEFLIYFQGNSAPDKSGLPSDRFSAERTGGSVSTLTIQRTQQEDSAVYLCASSPGTSGGSDTQYFGPGTRLTVL.

V and J are TRBV5-6 and TRBJ1-2, with D hard to call. The CDR3 contains 13 residues. CDR1 and CDR2 (germline): SGHDT, YYEEEE. Trimming removed 3 bases at V and 6 bases at J, with 12 bases between. The CDR3 here is CASSWPGRDGYTF. CDR3 nucleotide sequence: TGTGCCAGCAGCTGGCCGGGAAGGGATGGCTACACCTTC.

This rearrangement joins TRBV2 to TRBJ2-5; the D gene is possibly TRBD2 (6 bases). The CDR3 runs 15 residues. Trimming pared 6 bases from V and 2 bases from J, leaving 16 bases between. Germline loops: CDR1 SNHLY, CDR2 FYNNEI. The CDR3 sequence: CASRPIIAVQETQYF. CDR3 in DNA: TGTGCCAGCAGGCCCATCATAGCGGTTCAAGAGACCCAGTACTTC.

The chain links TRBV6-5 to TRBJ2-7; maybe TRBD1 (6 bases). The length of the CDR3 is 14 residues. CDR1 and CDR2 from the germline V gene are MNHEY and SVGAGI. The V and J ends lost 6 bases and 2 bases respectively, with 14 bases between them. The CDR3 DNA is TGTGCCAGCAGGAGGACAGACCTGACCTACGAGCAGTACTTC. It encodes CASRRTDLTYEQYF.

The chain employs TRBV29-1 and TRBJ2-2; D not certain. The CDR3 consists of 12 residues. V was pared by 4 bases and J by 4 bases, with 7 bases between. CDR1 and CDR2 from the germline V gene are SQVTM and ANQGSEA. The CDR3 protein is CSVGGFTGELFF. For the CDR3, the DNA is TGCAGCGTTGGGGGATTCACCGGGGAGCTGTTTTTT.

The rearrangement links TRBV27 to TRBJ2-7, with 9 bases that match TRBD1. V trimming: 4 bases; J trimming: 3 bases; junction bases outside the gene matches: 4. The length of the CDR3 is 14 residues. Per germline, CDR1 MNHEY and CDR2 SMNVEV (reference sequence). The CDR3 region is CASSSQGQGYEQYF. Written as DNA, the CDR3 is TGTGCCAGCAGTTCACAGGGACAGGGCTACGAGCAGTACTTC.

The chain employs TRBV11-3 and TRBJ1-1, with D maybe TRBD1 (6 bases). Per germline, CDR1 SGHNT and CDR2 YENEEA. The CDR3 is 15 amino acids. V was pared by 5 bases and J by 1 base, with 14 bases between. CDR3 coding DNA: TGTGCCAGCAGCCGGGATTCGGGGGCGAACACTGAAGCTTTCTTT. Translating gives CASSRDSGANTEAFF.